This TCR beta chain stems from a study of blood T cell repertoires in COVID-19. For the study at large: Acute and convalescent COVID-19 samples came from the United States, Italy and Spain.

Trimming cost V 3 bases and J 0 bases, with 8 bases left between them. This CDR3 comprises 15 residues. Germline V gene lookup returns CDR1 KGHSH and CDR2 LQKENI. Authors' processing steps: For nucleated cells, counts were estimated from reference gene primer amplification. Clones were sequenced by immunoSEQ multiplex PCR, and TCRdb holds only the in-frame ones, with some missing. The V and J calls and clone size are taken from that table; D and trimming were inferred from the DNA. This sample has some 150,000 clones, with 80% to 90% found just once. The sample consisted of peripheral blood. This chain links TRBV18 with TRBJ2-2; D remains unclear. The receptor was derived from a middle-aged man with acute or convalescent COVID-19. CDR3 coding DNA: TGTGCCAGCTCACCCTTTACATCGAACACCGGGGAGCTGTTTTTT. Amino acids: CASSPFTSNTGELFF.